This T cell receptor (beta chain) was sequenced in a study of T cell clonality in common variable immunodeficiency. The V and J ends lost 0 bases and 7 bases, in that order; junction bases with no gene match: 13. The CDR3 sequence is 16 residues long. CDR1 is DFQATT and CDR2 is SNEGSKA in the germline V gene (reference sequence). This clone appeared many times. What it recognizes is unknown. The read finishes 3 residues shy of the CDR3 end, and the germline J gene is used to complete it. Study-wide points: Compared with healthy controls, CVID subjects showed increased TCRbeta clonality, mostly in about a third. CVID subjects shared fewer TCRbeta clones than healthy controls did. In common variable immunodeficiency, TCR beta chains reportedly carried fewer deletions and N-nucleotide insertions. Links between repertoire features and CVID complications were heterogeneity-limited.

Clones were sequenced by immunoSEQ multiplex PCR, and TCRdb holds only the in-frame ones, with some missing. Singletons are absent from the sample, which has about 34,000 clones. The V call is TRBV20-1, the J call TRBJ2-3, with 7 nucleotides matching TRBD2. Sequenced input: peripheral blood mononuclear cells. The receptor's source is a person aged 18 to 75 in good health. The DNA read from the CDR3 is TGCAGTGCTAGAGAATTGGTAGCTAGCGGCTCGTATACG. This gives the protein CSARELVASGSYT. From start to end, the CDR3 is CSARELVASGSYTQYF.